This T cell receptor beta chain stems from a study of technical replicates of blood from a few donors (dated by TCRdb to 2016 to 2017). V loses 1 base of germline sequence and J loses 3 bases, and the interval between the two ends is 16 bases. The germline V gene yields MNHEY for CDR1 and SVGAGI for CDR2. The CDR3 goes from the cysteine to the phenylalanine over 16 residues. Only the CDR3 part of the read is kept: 48 bases, read in frame from the first base. For this clone: This clone's antigen is unknown. The input lacks base qualities; no much larger clone sits a single base away.

Library preparation was by the immunoSEQ multiplex PCR assay. In TCRdb, the immuneACCESS table is reduced to in-frame sequences with V and J assigned. These tables do not hold every clone; where another copy was compared, an unresolved V gene accounts for under half, and the others remain unexplained. Present in this sample are about 85,000 clones, roughly 94% of which were seen just once. In total, the top ten clones hold 0.2% to 0.3% of the sample. The receptor was derived from a human donor in good health. The sequence is built from TRBV6-5 and TRBJ2-7; TRBD1 is a weak D gene call, 5 bases matching. Material: T cells isolated from PBMCs. The nucleotides are TGTGCCAGCAGTTACTGGGGTGTAGGGGCTTTCTACGAGCAGTACTTC. It translates to CASSYWGVGAFYEQYF.